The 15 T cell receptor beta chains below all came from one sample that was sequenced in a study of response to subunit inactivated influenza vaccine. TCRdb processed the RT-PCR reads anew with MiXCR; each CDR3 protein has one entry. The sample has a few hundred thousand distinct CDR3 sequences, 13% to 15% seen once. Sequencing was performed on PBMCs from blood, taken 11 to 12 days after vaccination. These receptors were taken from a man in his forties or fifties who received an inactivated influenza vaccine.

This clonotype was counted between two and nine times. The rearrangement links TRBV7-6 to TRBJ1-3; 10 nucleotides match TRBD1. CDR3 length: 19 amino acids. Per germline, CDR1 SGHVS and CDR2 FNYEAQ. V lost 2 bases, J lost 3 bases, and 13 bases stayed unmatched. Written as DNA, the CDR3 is TGTGCCAGCAGCTTAAGTACCCCATCGACAGGGGGCTATGGAAACACCATATATTTT. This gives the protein CASSLSTPSTGGYGNTIYF.

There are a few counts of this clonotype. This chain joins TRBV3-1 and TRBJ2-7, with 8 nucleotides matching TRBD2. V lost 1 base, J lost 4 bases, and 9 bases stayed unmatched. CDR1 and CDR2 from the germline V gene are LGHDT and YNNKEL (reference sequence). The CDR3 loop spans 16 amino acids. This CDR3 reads CASSQGLRLAPYEQYF. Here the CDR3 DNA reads TGTGCCAGCAGCCAAGGTCTCAGACTAGCGCCATACGAGCAGTACTTC.

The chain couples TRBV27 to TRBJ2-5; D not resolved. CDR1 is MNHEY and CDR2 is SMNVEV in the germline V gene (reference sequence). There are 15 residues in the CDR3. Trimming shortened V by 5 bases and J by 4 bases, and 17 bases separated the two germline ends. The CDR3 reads CASSPRRVVGETQYF. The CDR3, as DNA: TGTGCCAGCAGTCCAAGACGGGTGGTAGGAGAGACCCAGTACTTC.

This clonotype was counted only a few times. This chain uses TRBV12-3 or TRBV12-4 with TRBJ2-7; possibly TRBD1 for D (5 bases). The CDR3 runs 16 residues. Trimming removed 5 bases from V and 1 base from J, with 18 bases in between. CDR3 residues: CASSVLAGKGSYEQYF. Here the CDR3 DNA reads TGTGCCAGCAGTGTTCTGGCAGGGAAGGGGTCCTACGAGCAGTACTTC.

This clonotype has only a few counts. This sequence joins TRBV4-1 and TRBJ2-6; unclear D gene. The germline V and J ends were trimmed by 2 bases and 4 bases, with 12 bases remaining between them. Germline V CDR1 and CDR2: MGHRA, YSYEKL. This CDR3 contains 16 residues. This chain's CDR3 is CASSQPGFGGANVLTF. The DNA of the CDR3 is TGCGCCAGCAGCCAACCTGGCTTCGGAGGGGCCAACGTCCTGACTTTC.

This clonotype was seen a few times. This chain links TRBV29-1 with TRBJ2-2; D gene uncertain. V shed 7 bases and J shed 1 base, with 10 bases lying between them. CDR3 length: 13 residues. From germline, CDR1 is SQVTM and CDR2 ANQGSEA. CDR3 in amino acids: CSARNENTGELFF. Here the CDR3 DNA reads TGCAGCGCAAGAAACGAGAACACCGGGGAGCTGTTTTTT.

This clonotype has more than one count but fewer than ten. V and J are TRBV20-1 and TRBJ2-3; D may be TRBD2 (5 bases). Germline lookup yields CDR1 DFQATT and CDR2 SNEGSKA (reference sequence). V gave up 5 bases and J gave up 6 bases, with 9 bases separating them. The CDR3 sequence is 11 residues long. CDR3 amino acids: CSALLGDTQYF. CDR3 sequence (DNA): TGCAGTGCTCTACTAGGGGATACGCAGTATTTT.

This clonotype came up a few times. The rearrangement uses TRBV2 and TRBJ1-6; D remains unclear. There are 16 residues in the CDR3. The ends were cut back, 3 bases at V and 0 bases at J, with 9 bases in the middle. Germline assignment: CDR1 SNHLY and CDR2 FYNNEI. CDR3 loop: CASSDSLSSYNSPLHF. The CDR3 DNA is TGTGCCAGCAGTGACAGTCTAAGCTCCTATAATTCACCCCTCCACTTT.

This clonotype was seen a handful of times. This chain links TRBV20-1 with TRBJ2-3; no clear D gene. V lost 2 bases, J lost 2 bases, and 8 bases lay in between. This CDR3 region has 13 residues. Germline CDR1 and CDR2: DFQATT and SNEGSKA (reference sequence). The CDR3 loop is CSARFADTDTQYF. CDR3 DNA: TGCAGTGCTAGATTTGCGGACACAGATACGCAGTATTTT.

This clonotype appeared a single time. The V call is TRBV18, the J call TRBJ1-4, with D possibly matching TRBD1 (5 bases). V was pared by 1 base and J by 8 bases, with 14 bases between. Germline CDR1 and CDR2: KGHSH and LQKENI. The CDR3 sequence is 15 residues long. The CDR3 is CASSPRTNGLEKLFF. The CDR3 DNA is TGTGCCAGCTCACCACGGACAAACGGTTTGGAAAAACTGTTTTTT.

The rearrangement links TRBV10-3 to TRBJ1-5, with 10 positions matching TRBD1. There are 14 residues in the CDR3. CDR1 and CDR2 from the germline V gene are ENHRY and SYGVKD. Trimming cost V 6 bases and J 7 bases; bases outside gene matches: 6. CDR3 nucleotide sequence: TGTGCCATCAGCTCTGGACAGGGGGGCCAGCCCCAGCATTTT. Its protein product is CAISSGQGGQPQHF.

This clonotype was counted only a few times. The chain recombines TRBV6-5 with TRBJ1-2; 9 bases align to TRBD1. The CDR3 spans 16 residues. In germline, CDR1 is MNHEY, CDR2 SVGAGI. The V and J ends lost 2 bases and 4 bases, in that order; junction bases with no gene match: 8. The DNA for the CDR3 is TGTGCCAGCAGTTACACCCAACAGGGGGCGACCTATGGCTACACCTTC. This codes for CASSYTQQGATYGYTF.

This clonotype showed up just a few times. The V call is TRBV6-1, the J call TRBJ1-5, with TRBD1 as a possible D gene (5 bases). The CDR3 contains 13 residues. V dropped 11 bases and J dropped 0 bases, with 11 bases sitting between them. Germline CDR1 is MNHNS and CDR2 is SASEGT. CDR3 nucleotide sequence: TGTGCCGCCGGGGGGGGTAGCAATCAGCCCCAGCATTTT. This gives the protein CAAGGGSNQPQHF.

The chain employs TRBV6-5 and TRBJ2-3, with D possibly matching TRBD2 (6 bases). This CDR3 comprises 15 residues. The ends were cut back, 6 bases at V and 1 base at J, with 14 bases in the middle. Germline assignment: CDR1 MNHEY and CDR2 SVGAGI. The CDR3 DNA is TGTGCCAGCAGACTCGGGACTTCAGGCACAGATACGCAGTATTTT. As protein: CASRLGTSGTDTQYF.

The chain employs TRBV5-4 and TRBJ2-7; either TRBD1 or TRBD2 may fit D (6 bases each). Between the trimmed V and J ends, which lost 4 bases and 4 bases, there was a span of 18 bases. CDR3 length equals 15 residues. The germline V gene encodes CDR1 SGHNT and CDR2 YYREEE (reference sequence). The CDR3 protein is CASSRGGTSFYEQYF. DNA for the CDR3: TGTGCCAGCAGCCGGGGCGGGACATCTTTTTACGAGCAGTACTTC.